A selection of T cell receptor beta chains follows, all from one sample in a study of Graves' ophthalmopathy and Graves' hyperthyroidism. TCRdb re-derived calls from the multiplex PCR reads in MiXCR, one entry per CDR3 protein. Among about 150,000 distinct CDR3 sequences listed, about 40% were seen once. Sequenced material: peripheral blood. The receptors were sampled from a woman in her thirties or forties with Graves' ophthalmopathy. The CDR3 runs from the conserved cysteine through the conserved F or W. Fields, in order: clone size, J gene, V gene, D gene, CDR3 protein, CDR3 DNA. D genes are given only for firm matches. Expanded clones get a size class; other rows say once, few or many, or leave the size out.

clone_size: few
j_call: TRBJ2-7
v_call: TRBV7-2
d_call: -
cdr3_aa: CASSLVKKGSEQYF
cdr3_nt: TGTGCCAGCAGCTTAGTGAAGAAAGGGTCCGAGCAGTACTTC

clone_size: many
j_call: TRBJ1-1
v_call: TRBV28
d_call: -
cdr3_aa: CASSLRMTGPFF
cdr3_nt: TGTGCCAGCAGTTTAAGAATGACAGGACCTTTCTTT

clone_size: medium-sized
j_call: TRBJ1-5
v_call: TRBV12-3/TRBV12-4
d_call: -
cdr3_aa: CASSFNSNQPQHF
cdr3_nt: TGTGCCAGCAGTTTTAACAGCAATCAGCCCCAGCATTTT

clone_size: -
j_call: TRBJ2-7
v_call: TRBV27
d_call: -
cdr3_aa: CASSADSDWYEQYF
cdr3_nt: TGTGCCAGTTCGGCCGATAGCGATTGGTACGAGCAGTACTTC

clone_size: many
j_call: TRBJ2-5
v_call: TRBV20-1
d_call: -
cdr3_aa: CSARRETQYF
cdr3_nt: TGCAGTGCTAGGCGGGAGACCCAGTACTTC

clone_size: many
j_call: TRBJ2-1
v_call: TRBV7-8
d_call: -
cdr3_aa: CASSTRSYNEQFF
cdr3_nt: TGTGCCAGCAGCACGCGTTCCTACAATGAGCAGTTCTTC

clone_size: many
j_call: TRBJ2-7
v_call: TRBV28
d_call: TRBD2
cdr3_aa: CASSIGASGAYEQYF
cdr3_nt: TGTGCCAGCAGTATAGGGGCTAGCGGGGCCTACGAGCAGTACTTC

clone_size: many
j_call: TRBJ1-5
v_call: TRBV6-4
d_call: TRBD1
cdr3_aa: CASRLQGASSGNQPQHF
cdr3_nt: TGTGCCAGCAGGCTACAGGGGGCTAGTAGTGGCAATCAGCCCCAGCATTTT

clone_size: many
j_call: TRBJ1-1
v_call: TRBV3-1
d_call: -
cdr3_aa: CASSQVGVNTEAFF
cdr3_nt: TGTGCCAGCAGCCAAGTAGGAGTGAACACTGAAGCTTTCTTT

clone_size: many
j_call: TRBJ2-7
v_call: TRBV6-2/TRBV6-3
d_call: TRBD1
cdr3_aa: CASSGTGTGIHEQYF
cdr3_nt: TGTGCCAGCAGTGGAACCGGGACAGGCATCCACGAGCAGTACTTC

clone_size: many
j_call: TRBJ1-3
v_call: TRBV19
d_call: -
cdr3_aa: CASSIAGSGNTIYF
cdr3_nt: TGTGCCAGTAGTATTGCAGGCTCTGGAAACACCATATATTTT

clone_size: many
j_call: TRBJ2-7
v_call: TRBV27
d_call: TRBD1
cdr3_aa: CASSLQQGYEQYF
cdr3_nt: TGTGCCAGCAGTTTACAACAGGGGTACGAGCAGTACTTC

clone_size: -
j_call: TRBJ2-5
v_call: TRBV28
d_call: TRBD2
cdr3_aa: CATLSAGGRETQYF
cdr3_nt: TGTGCCACCCTTTCGGCGGGAGGGCGGGAGACCCAGTACTTC

clone_size: -
j_call: TRBJ2-2
v_call: TRBV27
d_call: TRBD1
cdr3_aa: CASSLGTGGTGELFF
cdr3_nt: TGTGCCAGCAGTCTAGGGACAGGGGGGACCGGGGAGCTGTTTTTT

clone_size: many
j_call: TRBJ1-2
v_call: TRBV2
d_call: -
cdr3_aa: CASSETDYGYTF
cdr3_nt: TGTGCCAGCAGTGAAACAGACTATGGCTACACCTTC

clone_size: once
j_call: TRBJ2-7
v_call: TRBV11-2
d_call: TRBD2
cdr3_aa: CASSSRSGRASYEQYF
cdr3_nt: TGTGCCAGCAGCTCCCGTAGCGGGAGGGCCTCCTACGAGCAGTACTTC

clone_size: many
j_call: TRBJ1-2
v_call: TRBV2
d_call: -
cdr3_aa: CASSGHSNYGYTF
cdr3_nt: TGTGCCAGCAGCGGACATTCTAACTATGGCTACACCTTC

clone_size: -
j_call: TRBJ2-5
v_call: TRBV6-2/TRBV6-3
d_call: -
cdr3_aa: CASSPPGVEETQYF
cdr3_nt: TGTGCCAGCAGTCCCCCAGGCGTCGAAGAGACCCAGTACTTC

clone_size: -
j_call: TRBJ1-1
v_call: TRBV10-3
d_call: -
cdr3_aa: CAINSQGGTTEAFF
cdr3_nt: TGTGCCATCAATTCTCAGGGTGGCACCACTGAAGCTTTCTTT

clone_size: -
j_call: TRBJ2-7
v_call: TRBV20-1
d_call: TRBD2
cdr3_aa: CSARGGLAHEQYF
cdr3_nt: TGCAGTGCTAGGGGGGGACTAGCCCACGAGCAGTACTTC

clone_size: -
j_call: TRBJ2-2
v_call: TRBV9
d_call: -
cdr3_aa: CASSVAKNTGELFF
cdr3_nt: TGTGCCAGCAGCGTAGCAAAGAACACCGGGGAGCTGTTTTTT

clone_size: -
j_call: TRBJ1-1
v_call: TRBV7-8
d_call: -
cdr3_aa: CASSPNMGNTEAFF
cdr3_nt: TGTGCCAGCAGCCCGAACATGGGGAACACTGAAGCTTTCTTT

clone_size: many
j_call: TRBJ2-7
v_call: TRBV27
d_call: TRBD2
cdr3_aa: CASSPVAGGTGEQYF
cdr3_nt: TGTGCCAGCAGTCCCGTGGCGGGAGGGACTGGAGAGCAGTACTTC

clone_size: many
j_call: TRBJ2-7
v_call: TRBV7-8
d_call: TRBD1
cdr3_aa: CASSSRDSYSYEQYF
cdr3_nt: TGTGCCAGCAGCTCCCGGGACAGCTACTCCTACGAGCAGTACTTC

clone_size: many
j_call: TRBJ1-3
v_call: TRBV7-8
d_call: -
cdr3_aa: CASSSDRTPLLTGNTIYF
cdr3_nt: TGTGCCAGCAGCTCAGACAGAACCCCTCTTCTCACTGGAAACACCATATATTTT

clone_size: many
j_call: TRBJ1-2
v_call: TRBV2
d_call: -
cdr3_aa: CASSERDGYTF
cdr3_nt: TGTGCCAGCAGTGAAAGGGACGGCTACACCTTC

clone_size: many
j_call: TRBJ1-5
v_call: TRBV12-3/TRBV12-4
d_call: TRBD1
cdr3_aa: CASSGRTGVDQPQHF
cdr3_nt: TGTGCCAGCAGTGGCCGGACAGGGGTAGATCAGCCCCAGCATTTT

clone_size: many
j_call: TRBJ1-5
v_call: TRBV18
d_call: TRBD1
cdr3_aa: CASSRQGARDQPQHF
cdr3_nt: TGTGCCAGCTCAAGACAGGGGGCTCGAGATCAGCCCCAGCATTTT

clone_size: -
j_call: TRBJ2-5
v_call: TRBV28
d_call: TRBD2
cdr3_aa: CASSDGSSGRGQETQYF
cdr3_nt: TGTGCCAGCAGTGATGGTAGTAGCGGGAGGGGCCAAGAGACCCAGTACTTC

clone_size: medium-sized
j_call: TRBJ2-5
v_call: TRBV12-3/TRBV12-4
d_call: -
cdr3_aa: CASSLGGAQETQYF
cdr3_nt: TGTGCCAGCAGTCTGGGGGGGGCGCAAGAGACCCAGTACTTC

clone_size: -
j_call: TRBJ1-1
v_call: TRBV6-1
d_call: -
cdr3_aa: CASHLNRAAEAFF
cdr3_nt: TGTGCCAGCCATCTCAACAGAGCAGCTGAAGCTTTCTTT

clone_size: -
j_call: TRBJ1-2
v_call: TRBV12-3/TRBV12-4
d_call: -
cdr3_aa: CASRNGGSIYGYTF
cdr3_nt: TGTGCCAGCAGAAACGGGGGGTCCATCTATGGCTACACCTTC

clone_size: many
j_call: TRBJ2-7
v_call: TRBV6-5
d_call: -
cdr3_aa: CASSYAGSYEQYF
cdr3_nt: TGTGCCAGCAGTTACGCGGGTTCGTACGAGCAGTACTTC

clone_size: many
j_call: TRBJ1-2
v_call: TRBV12-3/TRBV12-4
d_call: TRBD1
cdr3_aa: CASIRGQGYYGYTF
cdr3_nt: TGTGCCAGCATTCGAGGACAGGGTTACTATGGCTACACCTTC

clone_size: -
j_call: TRBJ1-6
v_call: TRBV12-3/TRBV12-4
d_call: TRBD1
cdr3_aa: CASSLADRGSPLHF
cdr3_nt: TGTGCCAGCAGTTTAGCGGACAGGGGTTCACCCCTCCACTTT

clone_size: many
j_call: TRBJ1-1
v_call: TRBV6-5
d_call: TRBD1
cdr3_aa: CASRGQGNADTEAFF
cdr3_nt: TGTGCCAGCAGGGGACAGGGGAATGCGGACACTGAAGCTTTCTTT

clone_size: -
j_call: TRBJ2-7
v_call: TRBV28
d_call: TRBD2
cdr3_aa: CASSLSTGTSGRYEQYF
cdr3_nt: TGTGCCAGCAGTTTATCCACTGGGACTAGCGGGAGGTACGAGCAGTACTTC

clone_size: many
j_call: TRBJ2-6
v_call: TRBV15
d_call: -
cdr3_aa: CATSRGIGGAGANVLTF
cdr3_nt: TGTGCCACCAGCAGAGGGATCGGAGGGGCTGGGGCCAACGTCCTGACTTTC

clone_size: medium-sized
j_call: TRBJ1-2
v_call: TRBV28
d_call: -
cdr3_aa: CASSFRQFTYYGYTF
cdr3_nt: TGTGCCAGCAGTTTTCGACAGTTCACCTACTATGGCTACACCTTC

clone_size: -
j_call: TRBJ2-5
v_call: TRBV14
d_call: -
cdr3_aa: CASSQGTETQYF
cdr3_nt: TGTGCCAGCAGCCAAGGAACTGAGACCCAGTACTTC

clone_size: few
j_call: TRBJ2-2
v_call: TRBV12-3/TRBV12-4
d_call: -
cdr3_aa: CASSFNRDTGELFF
cdr3_nt: TGTGCCAGCAGTTTCAACAGGGACACCGGGGAGCTGTTTTTT

clone_size: -
j_call: TRBJ2-7
v_call: TRBV27
d_call: TRBD2
cdr3_aa: CASSRAGYSYEQYF
cdr3_nt: TGTGCCAGCAGTAGAGCGGGGTACTCCTACGAGCAGTACTTC

clone_size: many
j_call: TRBJ1-1
v_call: TRBV5-1
d_call: -
cdr3_aa: CASSFSGGDTEAFF
cdr3_nt: TGCGCCAGCAGCTTTTCGGGAGGAGACACTGAAGCTTTCTTT

clone_size: -
j_call: TRBJ2-2
v_call: TRBV7-8
d_call: -
cdr3_aa: CASSLEMWGSDTGELFF
cdr3_nt: TGTGCCAGCAGCTTAGAGATGTGGGGGTCGGACACCGGGGAGCTGTTTTTT

clone_size: many
j_call: TRBJ2-2
v_call: TRBV24-1
d_call: -
cdr3_aa: CATSVRELNTGELFF
cdr3_nt: TGTGCCACCAGTGTTCGAGAGCTGAACACCGGGGAGCTGTTTTTT

clone_size: -
j_call: TRBJ1-2
v_call: TRBV20-1
d_call: -
cdr3_aa: CSAPAYYGYTF
cdr3_nt: TGCAGTGCTCCCGCCTACTATGGCTACACCTTC

clone_size: many
j_call: TRBJ2-5
v_call: TRBV20-1
d_call: -
cdr3_aa: CSARPFLGSQETQYF
cdr3_nt: TGCAGTGCTAGACCCTTCCTGGGGTCTCAAGAGACCCAGTACTTC

clone_size: many
j_call: TRBJ1-2
v_call: TRBV11-2
d_call: -
cdr3_aa: CASSLDYGYTF
cdr3_nt: TGTGCCAGCAGCTTAGACTATGGCTACACCTTC